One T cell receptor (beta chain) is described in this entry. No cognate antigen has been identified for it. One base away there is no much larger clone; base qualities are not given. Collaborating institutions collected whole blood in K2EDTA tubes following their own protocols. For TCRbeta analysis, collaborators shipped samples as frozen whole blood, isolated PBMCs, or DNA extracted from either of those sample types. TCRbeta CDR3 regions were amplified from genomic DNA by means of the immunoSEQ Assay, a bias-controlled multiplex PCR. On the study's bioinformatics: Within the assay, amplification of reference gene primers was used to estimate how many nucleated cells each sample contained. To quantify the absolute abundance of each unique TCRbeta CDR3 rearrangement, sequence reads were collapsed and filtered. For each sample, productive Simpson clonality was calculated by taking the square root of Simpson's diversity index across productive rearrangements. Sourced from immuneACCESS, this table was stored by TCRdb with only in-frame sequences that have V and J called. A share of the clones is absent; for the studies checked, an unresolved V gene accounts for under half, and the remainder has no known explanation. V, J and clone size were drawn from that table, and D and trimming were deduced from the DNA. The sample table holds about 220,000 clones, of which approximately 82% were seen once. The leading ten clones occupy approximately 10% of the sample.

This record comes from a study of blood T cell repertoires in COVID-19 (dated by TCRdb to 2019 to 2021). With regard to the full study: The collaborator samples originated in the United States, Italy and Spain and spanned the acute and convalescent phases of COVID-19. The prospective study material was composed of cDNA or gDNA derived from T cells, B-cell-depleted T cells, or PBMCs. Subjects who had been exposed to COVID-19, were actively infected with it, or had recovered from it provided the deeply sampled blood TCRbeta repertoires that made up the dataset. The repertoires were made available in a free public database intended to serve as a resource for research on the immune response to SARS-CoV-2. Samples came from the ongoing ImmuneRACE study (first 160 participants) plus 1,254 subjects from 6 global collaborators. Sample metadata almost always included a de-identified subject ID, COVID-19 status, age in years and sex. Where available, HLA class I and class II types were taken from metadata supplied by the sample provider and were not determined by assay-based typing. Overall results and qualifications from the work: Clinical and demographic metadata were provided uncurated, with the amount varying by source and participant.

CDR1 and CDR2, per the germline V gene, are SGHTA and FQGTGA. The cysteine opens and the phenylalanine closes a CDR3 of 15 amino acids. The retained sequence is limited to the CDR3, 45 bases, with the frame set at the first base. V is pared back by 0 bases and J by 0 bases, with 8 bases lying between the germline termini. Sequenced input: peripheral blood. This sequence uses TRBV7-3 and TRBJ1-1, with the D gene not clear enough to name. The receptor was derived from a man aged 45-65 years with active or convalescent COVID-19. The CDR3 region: CASSLTPVLNTEAFF. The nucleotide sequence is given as TGTGCCAGCAGCTTAACCCCAGTGTTGAACACTGAAGCTTTCTTT.